Listed below are T cell receptor beta chains from one sample, sequenced in a study of OX40 agonist ivuxolimab in advanced cancers. The repertoire was sequenced with immunoSEQ multiplex PCR; TCRdb's copy has only in-frame clones and lacks some. The sample holds roughly 38,000 clones, approximately 88% seen once. Material: CD4+ or CD8+ T cells sorted from blood, obtained in a trial of the OX40 agonist ivuxolimab. The receptors were sampled from an adult with an advanced solid tumor such as melanoma, head and neck, liver or kidney cancer. CDR3s include the opening cysteine and the closing phenylalanine or tryptophan. A D gene is named only where the DNA matches it firmly. Only part of the rows carry a size: once, few, many, or a class if the clone is expanded.

j_gene	v_gene	abundance	d_gene	CDR3aa	CDR3nt
TRBJ1-4	TRBV5-4	NA	NA	CASSLTTNEKLFF	TGTGCCAGCAGCTTAACAACTAATGAAAAACTGTTTTTT
TRBJ2-7	TRBV11-3	NA	NA	CASSLEGRGEKYF	TGTGCCAGCAGCTTAGAGGGGAGAGGGGAGAAGTACTTC
TRBJ1-2	TRBV2	NA	NA	CASSIRQGLAYGYTF	TGTGCCAGCAGTATACGGCAGGGCCTTGCCTATGGCTACACCTTC
TRBJ2-3	TRBV6-4	NA	TRBD2	CAFRLAGGLLVSPDTQYF	TGTGCCTTTCGACTAGCGGGGGGCCTATTGGTATCCCCAGATACGCAGTATTTT
TRBJ2-7	TRBV18	NA	NA	CASSPDSTYEQYF	TGTGCCAGCTCCCCAGACAGCACCTACGAGCAGTACTTC
TRBJ1-1	TRBV7-9	medium-sized	TRBD1	CASSLEGTGGRSSEAFF	TGTGCCAGCAGCTTAGAAGGGACAGGGGGAAGGAGCTCTGAAGCTTTCTTT
TRBJ1-1	TRBV5-1	NA	NA	CASSLAPGINTEAFF	TGCGCCAGCAGCTTGGCCCCGGGGATAAACACTGAAGCTTTCTTT
TRBJ1-1	TRBV4-3	NA	NA	CASSQENRDTEAFF	TGCGCCAGCAGCCAAGAGAATAGGGACACTGAAGCTTTCTTT
TRBJ2-3	TRBV2	NA	NA	CASKETAPRTDTQYF	TGTGCCAGCAAAGAGACAGCCCCAAGAACAGATACGCAGTATTTT
TRBJ2-7	TRBV7-2	NA	NA	CASSLPSPPYEQYF	TGTGCCAGCAGCTTGCCATCACCCCCTTACGAGCAGTACTTC
TRBJ2-2	TRBV10-3	NA	TRBD1	CAIRGQGSTGELFF	TGTGCCATCAGGGGACAGGGATCGACCGGGGAGCTGTTTTTT
TRBJ1-1	TRBV5-1	NA	NA	CASSLAAGMNTEAFF	TGCGCCAGCAGCTTGGCCGCAGGGATGAACACTGAAGCTTTCTTT
TRBJ2-7	TRBV14	NA	NA	CASSQGGAYEQYF	TGTGCCAGCAGCCAAGGGGGGGCCTACGAGCAGTACTTC
TRBJ2-2	TRBV10-3	NA	TRBD2	CAIRDSGGAGTGELFF	TGTGCCATCAGGGATAGCGGGGGGGCCGGGACCGGGGAGCTGTTTTTT
TRBJ1-4	TRBV30	NA	NA	CAWSVGVSNEKLFF	TGTGCCTGGAGTGTCGGGGTTTCTAATGAAAAACTGTTTTTT
TRBJ1-3	TRBV4-2	NA	NA	CASSQEGQPSGNTIYF	TGTGCCAGCAGCCAAGAAGGACAGCCCTCTGGAAACACCATATATTTT
TRBJ1-2	TRBV6-1	NA	NA	CASSEDPLNYGYTF	TGTGCCAGCAGTGAAGATCCTCTCAACTATGGCTACACCTTC
TRBJ2-3	TRBV10-3	NA	TRBD2	CAISRLAGDTDTQYF	TGTGCCATCAGTCGACTAGCGGGGGACACAGATACGCAGTATTTT
TRBJ2-2	TRBV5-1	NA	NA	CASSLDGPNTGELFF	TGCGCCAGCAGCTTGGACGGACCGAACACCGGGGAGCTGTTTTTT